Listed here are 5 T cell receptor beta chains from one sample, sequenced in a study of CD8+ T cells in alopecia areata. Sequencing relied on a cDNA template that was reverse transcribed from extracted RNA. Method: immunoSEQ multiplex PCR; TCRdb's copy keeps in-frame clones and lacks some. The data show 45,000 to 60,000 clones, about 96% seen once. This specimen consisted of CD8+ T cells sorted from blood, obtained at week 0. The receptor set was obtained from a human donor with alopecia areata.

This chain links TRBV9 with TRBJ2-7, with 8 positions matching TRBD1. Germline CDR1 reads SGDLS; CDR2 reads YYNGEE. The V gene end was trimmed by 2 bases and the J gene end by 4 bases; junction bases not matched to a gene: 8. The length of the CDR3 is 15 residues. CDR3: CASSVTGTGNYEQYF. The CDR3 nucleotides read TGTGCCAGCAGCGTTACCGGGACAGGAAATTACGAGCAGTACTTC.

The chain recombines TRBV13 with TRBJ1-1, with D unclear. The CDR3 has 12 residues. Germline CDR1 reads PRHDT; CDR2 reads FYEKMQ (reference sequence). V was shortened by 5 bases and J by 4 bases, with 8 bases between the two germline ends. CDR3 region: CASSKGFTEAFF. The CDR3 coding sequence is TGTGCCAGCAGCAAAGGGTTCACTGAAGCTTTCTTT.

V gene TRBV7-9 combines with J gene TRBJ1-2, with D maybe TRBD1 (5 bases). The CDR3 consists of 13 residues. V lost 5 bases and J lost 3, with 10 bases in between. Germline V lookup: CDR1 SEHNR, CDR2 FQNEAQ (reference sequence). The CDR3 DNA reads as TGTGCCAGCAGCCTCCGGGACTACTATGGCTACACCTTC. Translated: CASSLRDYYGYTF.

A remark on this clone: The same CDR3 arises from other DNA sequences in this sample as well. This rearrangement joins TRBV5-4 to TRBJ1-1; perhaps TRBD1 as D (6 bases). V lost 0 bases to trimming and J lost 1 base, with 7 bases between them. CDR1 is SGHNT and CDR2 is YYREEE in the germline V gene (reference sequence). The CDR3 extends over 14 amino acids. CDR3 sequence reads: CASSLVGANTEAFF. CDR3 in DNA: TGTGCCAGCAGCTTGGTGGGGGCGAACACTGAAGCTTTCTTT.

This chain links TRBV7-8 with TRBJ1-1, with D unresolved. Deletions cut 1 base from V and 0 bases from J, with 3 bases between. The CDR3 totals 13 residues. The germline V gene encodes CDR1 SGHVS and CDR2 FQNEAQ. Here the CDR3 reads CASSLEVNTEAFF. The DNA of the CDR3 is TGTGCCAGCAGCTTAGAGGTGAACACTGAAGCTTTCTTT.